This entry concerns a single T cell receptor (beta chain). Its binding antigen is unknown. The sample holds no much larger clone one base away, and base qualities are not on file. These data are taken from a study of blood T cells in healthy people across ages (dated by TCRdb to the mid-2010s). About the investigation overall: In model experiments, template switching captured roughly one uniquely barcoded TCR beta cDNA molecule for every two T cells. Age-related changes in TCR beta repertoire diversity were measured in the study by deep sequencing normalized with unique cDNA molecular identifiers. The donors were split into four age groups: young (average approximately 16 years), middle-aged (roughly 39), aged (roughly 68) and long-lived (under 85). To avoid experimental bias, donors of different ages were randomly spread across the sequencing lanes. Two additional independent replicas of 1 million unique cDNA reads from the same blood draw were analyzed for two donors (one aged 18 to 30 and one aged 80 or older).

Broad study findings and their caveats: Estimates of total diversity from one million sequenced T cells were regarded as lower bounds and underestimates. There was a strong correlation between observed TCR beta diversity and the percentage of naive T cells measured by flow cytometry. Compared with the aged group, the long-lived group had more naive CD4+ T cells, fewer expanded clones and increased TCR diversity, a pattern suggesting age selection. The CMV infection status of donors was not known, potentially confounding age-related changes in expanded clonotypes. Because profiling used bulk unsorted PBMCs, naive and antigen-experienced compartments could not be compared conclusively. As age increased, observed TCR beta diversity per million T cells dropped in a roughly linear way, and a significant reduction was already evident by age 40.

Systemically healthy Caucasian individuals from Russia, some 36 in total and aged roughly 6 to 100 years, were included as donors. About 9.1 milliliters of peripheral blood were collected from each donor into EDTA-treated Vacutainer tubes. PBMCs were isolated by Ficoll-Paque density-gradient centrifugation, with at least 6.5 million obtained per sample. Total RNA, at least 6 micrograms per sample, was extracted from PBMCs with Trizol reagent. Naive CD45RAhigh/CD27high T cell percentages were measured by flow cytometry on a PBMC aliquot from every donor. The library was prepared using 5' RACE. Reads for this sample came from an Illumina HiSeq 2500. A second PCR of roughly 6 to 11 cycles was run with a J-beta primer mix and a sample-barcoded 5' primer. A unique molecular identifier was introduced onto each TCR beta cDNA molecule by a template-switch 5' adaptor carrying 12 random nucleotides. At least 2.5 million CDR3-containing paired-end reads were obtained from each sample. All of the RNA was converted into first-strand cDNA using the Mint cDNA synthesis kit, with a TRBC-specific oligonucleotide serving as the primer. All cDNA was treated with uracil-DNA glycosylase and then went through a first 18-cycle PCR with the universal primers M1SS and BC2_uni_R. On the study's bioinformatics: Each sample was normalized by randomly selecting 1 million high-quality reads, each carrying a distinct molecular identifier. Reads with shared molecular identifiers were discarded instead of being binned into consensus sequences. MiTCR, with a Q25 quality threshold and the strictest error-elimination algorithm, was used for CDR3 identification, clonotype clustering and error correction. Lower-bound total TCR beta diversity was estimated with a nonparametric unseen species model using Euler transformation. TCRdb passed the public sequencing reads through fastp at Q25 and MiXCR, retaining productive beta sequences. CDR3 protein duplicates are merged, each entry listing the most common genes and DNA. The authors' filters were not applied to this entry. Counted in this sample were 1,500,000 or so distinct CDR3 sequences; around 40% of them appeared once. The ten largest clones represent roughly 3.7% of the sample.

A distance of 8 bases separates the germline ends of V and J, which lose 7 bases and 4 bases respectively. CDR1 and CDR2 are read off the germline V gene (reference sequence) as WNHNN and SYGVQD. The CDR3 spans 12 residues, from the cysteine through the phenylalanine. The entry retains the CDR3 DNA only, 36 bases that are in frame from base 1. This receptor was obtained from a woman younger than 30 in good health. The chain couples TRBV10-1 to TRBJ1-5; the D gene assignment is ambiguous. Sequencing was carried out using blood. The CDR3 protein: CASKDGNQPQHF. At the DNA level, the sequence is TGCGCCAGCAAAGACGGGAATCAGCCCCAGCATTTT.